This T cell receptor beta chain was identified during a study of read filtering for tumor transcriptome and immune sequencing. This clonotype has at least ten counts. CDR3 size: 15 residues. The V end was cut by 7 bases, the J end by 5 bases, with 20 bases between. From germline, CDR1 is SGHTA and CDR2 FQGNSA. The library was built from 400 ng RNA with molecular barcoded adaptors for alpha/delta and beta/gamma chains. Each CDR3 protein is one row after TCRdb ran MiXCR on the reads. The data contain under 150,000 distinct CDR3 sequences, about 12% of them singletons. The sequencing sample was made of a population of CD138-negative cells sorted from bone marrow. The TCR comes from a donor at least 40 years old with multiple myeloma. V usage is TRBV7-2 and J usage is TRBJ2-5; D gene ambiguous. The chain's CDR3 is CASKLKRTPGETQYF. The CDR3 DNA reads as TGTGCCAGCAAGCTTAAAAGGACCCCTGGGGAGACCCAGTACTTC. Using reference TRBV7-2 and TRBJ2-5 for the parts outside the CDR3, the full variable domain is GAGVSQSPSNKVTEKGKDVELRCDPISGHTALYWYRQSLGQGLEFLIYFQGNSAPDKSGLPSDRFSAERTGGSVSTLTIQRTQQEDSAVYLCASKLKRTPGETQYFGPGTRLLVL.